The TCR beta chain described here comes from a study of blood T cells in healthy people across ages. Study as a whole: About one barcoded beta molecule per two T cells was captured by template switching. General study findings and limits: Age showed a roughly linear inverse relationship with TCR beta diversity per million T cells. Estimates based on one million T cells were treated as lower bounds.

Peripheral blood from each donor was collected in a volume of about 10 milliliters. This CDR3 comprises 15 residues. CDR1 DFQATT and CDR2 SNEGSKA come from the germline V gene (reference sequence). Trimming cost V 0 bases and J 5 bases, with 13 bases left between them. As regards this clonotype: Its antigen remains unknown.

A J-beta primer mix and a sample-barcoded 5' primer were used in a second PCR of roughly 6 to 12 cycles. TCRdb re-analysed the 5' RACE reads in MiXCR, keeping a single row per CDR3 protein. The repertoire holds 1.5 million to 2 million distinct CDR3 sequences, roughly 32% seen once, with over 9% in the top ten. Sequenced: blood. This clonotype was sampled from a woman aged 25 to 39 in good health. The chain employs TRBV20-1 and TRBJ1-4; a possible D gene is TRBD1 (5 bases). The CDR3 here is CSARDWGGSNEKLFF. The CDR3 region has the DNA TGCAGTGCTAGAGATTGGGGGGGTTCGAATGAAAAACTGTTTTTT.